This record concerns one T cell receptor beta chain sequence. As yet, its antigen is unknown. The data belong to a study of T cells in Graves' hyperthyroidism and ophthalmopathy. Study results and caveats: Most thyroid clonotypes expanded above 0.001 appeared in blood too. Separating ophthalmopathy from stable hyperthyroidism was achieved by a 13 V-J model.

Not enrolled were patients with uncontrolled infection, other autoimmune disease, pregnancy or lactation. Amplification of TCR beta CDR3 regions was performed using RNA transcripts as template. Initially, a first-round RT-PCR of the TCR CDR3 employed the HTBI primer set. Using its own MiXCR run on the multiplex PCR reads, TCRdb lists one record per CDR3 protein. The sample lists hundreds of thousands of distinct CDR3 sequences, about 14% occurring once. The ends lost 3 bases at V and 0 bases at J; junction bases unmatched: 6. Germline V lookup: CDR1 MNHNS, CDR2 SASEGT. The CDR3 runs 17 residues. The TCR originated in a woman in her 30s with Graves' hyperthyroidism that later progressed to Graves' ophthalmopathy. The gene calls are TRBV6-1 and TRBJ2-3; 10 bases match TRBD2. The specimen sequenced was blood. The CDR3 reads CASSEKWTSGSTDTQYF. The CDR3 DNA reads TGTGCCAGCAGTGAGAAGTGGACTAGCGGTAGCACAGATACGCAGTATTTT.